Following are 18 T cell receptor beta chains from one sample sequenced in a study of blood T cell repertoires in COVID-19. Repertoires were generated with immunoSEQ multiplex PCR, while TCRdb's copy carries only in-frame clones and drops some. This sample has 150,000 to 200,000 clones, with about 75% found just once. Sequences were obtained from peripheral blood. The receptors were sampled from a woman in her 70s with acute or convalescent COVID-19.

The chain has TRBV12-5 and TRBJ1-3; D not certain. This CDR3 is built from 12 residues. Trimming took off 2 bases at V and 4 bases at J, with 3 bases between the two ends. CDR1 is LGHNT, CDR2 FRNRAP, per germline. The chain's CDR3 is CASGLPGNTIYF. For the CDR3, the DNA is TGTGCTAGTGGTTTGCCGGGAAACACCATATATTTT.

The genes are TRBV5-8 and TRBJ2-3; 11 bases line up with TRBD2. The CDR3 runs 18 residues. The germline V gene encodes CDR1 SGHTS and CDR2 YDEGEE. The J segment lost 0 bases and the V segment lost 8 bases, leaving 14 bases of the junction unmatched. The CDR3 coding sequence is TGTGCCAGTCCAAAGGGACTAGCGGCCTCCTTTAGCACAGATACGCAGTATTTT. Translating it yields CASPKGLAASFSTDTQYF. Filled out from reference TRBV5-8 and TRBJ2-3, the complete variable domain reads EAGVTQSPTHLIKTRGQQATLRCSPISGHTSVYWYQQALGLGLQFLLWYDEGEERNRGNFPPRFSGRQFPNYSSELNVNALELEDSALYLCASPKGLAASFSTDTQYFGPGTRLTVL.

V gene TRBV7-9 combines with J gene TRBJ1-2; a weak D match, TRBD1 (5 bases). The ends were cut back, 1 base at V and 6 bases at J, with 15 bases in the middle. The germline CDR1 and CDR2 sequences are SEHNR and FQNEAQ (reference sequence). The CDR3 is made up of 15 amino acids. The CDR3 DNA reads TGTGCCAGCAGCTTAGGTCGGGGGTCGAGTGATGGCTACACCTTC. Residues: CASSLGRGSSDGYTF.

The chain combines TRBV29-1 with TRBJ2-2; a weak D match, TRBD1 (6 bases). The length of the CDR3 is 14 residues. Trimming removed 4 bases at V and 2 bases at J, with 11 bases between. Germline V gene sequence: CDR1 SQVTM, CDR2 ANQGSEA. Written as DNA, the CDR3 is TGCAGCGTTGGGCAGGGGTCTAACACCGGGGAGCTGTTTTTT. Translated, it gives CSVGQGSNTGELFF.

V usage is TRBV5-1 and J usage is TRBJ2-1, with D maybe TRBD1 (6 bases). The germline V and J ends were trimmed by 4 bases and 7 bases, with 24 bases remaining between them. CDR3 size: 17 residues. Germline loops: CDR1 SGHRS, CDR2 YFSETQ. CDR3 loop: CASSLQTGASALNEQFF. CDR3 sequence (DNA): TGCGCCAGCAGCCTTCAGACAGGCGCCAGCGCCCTTAATGAGCAGTTCTTC.

The CDR3 loop is CATSGPGRTGQYEQYF. CDR3 nucleotides: TGTGCCACCAGTGGCCCGGGACGGACAGGGCAGTACGAGCAGTACTTC. The V call is TRBV24-1, the J call TRBJ2-7; 8 bases are a match to TRBD1. The V segment lost 5 bases and the J segment 4 bases; nucleotides outside the gene matches: 12. Germline loops: CDR1 KGHDR, CDR2 SFDVKD. The CDR3 has 16 residues.

This clone was detected only once. CDR3 coding DNA: TGTGCCAGTAGCTTCCCGGGGACAGGGGGCGGAGATACGCAGTATTTT. This encodes CASSFPGTGGGDTQYF. V and J are TRBV19 and TRBJ2-3; 12 nucleotides line up with TRBD1. The CDR3 consists of 16 residues. V dropped 6 bases and J dropped 5; count of bases not matched to a gene: 9. CDR1 LNHDA and CDR2 SQIVND come from the germline V gene (reference sequence).

The genes are TRBV19 and TRBJ2-5, with D unclear. Germline assignment: CDR1 LNHDA and CDR2 SQIVND (reference sequence). CDR3 size: 11 residues. The ends were cut back, 3 bases at V and 5 bases at J, with 4 bases in the middle. The CDR3 loop reads CASSIRETQYF. CDR3 in DNA: TGTGCCAGTAGTATTCGGGAGACCCAGTACTTC.

The chain joins TRBV2 to TRBJ2-7; D uncertain. The CDR3 runs to 12 residues. The V gene lost 3 bases and the J gene lost 7 bases, with 10 bases spanning the gap. Germline V gene data show CDR1 as SNHLY and CDR2 as FYNNEI. CDR3 residues: CASSENRWEQYF. The CDR3 region has the DNA TGTGCCAGCAGTGAGAATCGGTGGGAGCAGTACTTC.

Only one count was recorded for this clone. This sequence joins TRBV5-5 and TRBJ2-1; the D gene is possibly TRBD2 (5 bases). Germline V CDR1 and CDR2: SGHKS, YYEKEE (reference sequence). The CDR3 is made up of 15 amino acids. Deletions cut 7 bases from V and 4 bases from J, with 18 bases between. This CDR3 reads CASGSTGLTYNEQFF. CDR3 nucleotide sequence: TGTGCCAGCGGATCCACGGGATTGACTTACAATGAGCAGTTCTTC.

The V and J genes are TRBV5-8 and TRBJ2-1, with D perhaps TRBD2 (6 bases). This CDR3 spans 15 amino acids. Germline V gene sequence: CDR1 SGHTS, CDR2 YDEGEE. V was shortened by 2 bases and J by 4 bases, with 13 bases between the two germline ends. The chain's CDR3 is CASSFGLAFYNEQFF. The CDR3 DNA is TGTGCCAGCAGCTTTGGGCTAGCGTTTTACAATGAGCAGTTCTTC. Drawing the rest from reference TRBV5-8 and TRBJ2-1, the complete variable domain is EAGVTQSPTHLIKTRGQQATLRCSPISGHTSVYWYQQALGLGLQFLLWYDEGEERNRGNFPPRFSGRQFPNYSSELNVNALELEDSALYLCASSFGLAFYNEQFFGPGTRLTVL.

The rearrangement links TRBV7-3 to TRBJ2-5; perhaps TRBD1 as D (5 bases). The V end was cut by 5 bases, the J end by 1 base, with 8 bases between. This CDR3 is built from 13 residues. From germline, CDR1 is SGHTA and CDR2 FQGTGA. This chain's CDR3 is CASSLGVQETQYF. The CDR3 DNA sequence: TGTGCCAGCAGCCTAGGGGTCCAAGAGACCCAGTACTTC.

This rearrangement joins TRBV7-2 to TRBJ1-2; weak D call: TRBD1 (5 bases). Germline V gene data show CDR1 as SGHTA and CDR2 as FQGNSA. The CDR3 has 15 amino acids. Trimming took off 1 base at V and 6 bases at J, with 15 bases between the two ends. CDR3 in amino acids: CASSLGTRIGDGYTF. The CDR3 nucleotides read TGTGCCAGCAGCTTAGGGACCCGGATAGGGGATGGCTACACCTTC.

This sequence joins TRBV30 and TRBJ1-3; no clear D. Germline CDR1 GTSNPN, CDR2 SVGIG (reference sequence). Trimming removed 0 bases from V and 1 base from J, with 10 bases in between. The CDR3 is 15 amino acids. CDR3 protein: CAWSVNSVSGNTIYF. The CDR3 DNA reads TGTGCCTGGAGTGTTAACAGTGTTTCTGGAAACACCATATATTTT.

This chain uses TRBV11-1 with TRBJ2-5; 11 nucleotides match TRBD1. CDR3 size: 16 residues. CDR1 SGHAT and CDR2 FQDESV come from the germline V gene (reference sequence). The J segment lost 1 base and the V segment lost 6 bases, leaving 7 bases of the junction unmatched. CDR3 loop: CASSLGQGETQETQYF. The DNA for the CDR3 is TGTGCCAGCAGTTTGGGACAGGGGGAAACCCAAGAGACCCAGTACTTC.

In its sample, this clone was seen once. The V call is TRBV30, the J call TRBJ1-6; TRBD1 might be the D (6 bases). The ends were cut back, 3 bases at V and 11 bases at J, with 14 bases in the middle. The germline CDR1 and CDR2 sequences are GTSNPN and SVGIG (reference sequence). The CDR3 is 13 residues long. The CDR3 coding sequence is TGTGCCTGGAGCCCGACAGGTTCCCCACCCCTCCACTTT. The encoded protein is CAWSPTGSPPLHF.

The rearrangement joins TRBV5-1 to TRBJ2-5, with D maybe TRBD1 (5 bases). V lost 9 bases and J lost 1, with 19 bases in between. Germline V gene data show CDR1 as SGHRS and CDR2 as YFSETQ. This CDR3 is built from 15 residues. CDR3 DNA: TGCGCCACCATCTCCCGACCTGGGGCCCAAGAGACCCAGTACTTC. Protein sequence: CATISRPGAQETQYF.

The chain employs TRBV5-1 and TRBJ1-4; TRBD1 matches 7 bases. Trimming removed 7 bases from V and 8 bases from J; junction bases left unmatched: 8. CDR3 length equals 13 residues. Germline values: CDR1 SGHRS, CDR2 YFSETQ. This CDR3 is CASSDRVGEKLFF. CDR3 bases: TGCGCCAGCTCCGACAGGGTGGGGGAAAAACTGTTTTTT.